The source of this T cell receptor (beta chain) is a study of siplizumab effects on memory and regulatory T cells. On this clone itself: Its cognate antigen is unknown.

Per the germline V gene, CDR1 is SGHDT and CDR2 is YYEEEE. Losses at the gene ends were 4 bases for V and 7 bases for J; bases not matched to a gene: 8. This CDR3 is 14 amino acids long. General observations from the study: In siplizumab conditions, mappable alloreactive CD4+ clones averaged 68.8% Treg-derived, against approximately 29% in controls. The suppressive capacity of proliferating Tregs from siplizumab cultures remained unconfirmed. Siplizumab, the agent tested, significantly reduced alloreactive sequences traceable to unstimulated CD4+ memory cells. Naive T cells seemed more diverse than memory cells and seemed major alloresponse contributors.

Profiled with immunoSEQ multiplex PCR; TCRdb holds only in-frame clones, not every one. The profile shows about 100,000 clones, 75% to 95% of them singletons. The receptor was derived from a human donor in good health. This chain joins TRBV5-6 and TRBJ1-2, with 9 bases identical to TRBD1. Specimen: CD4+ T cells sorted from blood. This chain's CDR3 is CASSVGQGLIGYTF. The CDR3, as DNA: TGTGCCAGCAGCGTAGGACAGGGGCTAATTGGCTACACCTTC.